This section outlines one T cell receptor beta chain sequence together with its context. The data were taken from a study of T cell changes during pregnancy in multiple sclerosis. Some clones are missing from TCRdb's copy, which holds only in-frame ones; the method was immunoSEQ multiplex PCR. The sample contains 50,000 to 60,000 clones, about 91% of which appear only once. The sample consisted of CD4+ T cells from peripheral blood mononuclear cells, taken in the first trimester of pregnancy. The TCR originated in a female donor with multiple sclerosis, enrolled in a pregnancy study.

The CDR3 coding sequence is TGTGCCTGGGACAGAGGGCGGGGGTCATTCTACGAGCAGTACTTC. Its protein product is CAWDRGRGSFYEQYF. V is TRBV30 and J is TRBJ2-7, with 7 positions matching TRBD2. The CDR3 is 15 amino acids. The V and J ends lost 5 bases and 3 bases, in that order; junction bases with no gene match: 13. CDR1 and CDR2 (germline): GTSNPN, SVGIG (reference sequence).